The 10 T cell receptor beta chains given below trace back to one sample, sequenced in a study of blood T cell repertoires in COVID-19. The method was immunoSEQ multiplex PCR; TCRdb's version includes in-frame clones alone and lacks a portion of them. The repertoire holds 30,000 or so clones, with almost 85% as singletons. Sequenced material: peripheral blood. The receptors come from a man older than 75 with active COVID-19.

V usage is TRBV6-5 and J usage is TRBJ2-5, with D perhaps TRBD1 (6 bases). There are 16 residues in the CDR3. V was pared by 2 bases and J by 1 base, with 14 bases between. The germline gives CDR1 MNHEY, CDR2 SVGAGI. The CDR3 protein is CASSYNDRPTQETQYF. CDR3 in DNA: TGTGCCAGCAGTTACAACGACAGGCCAACCCAAGAGACCCAGTACTTC.

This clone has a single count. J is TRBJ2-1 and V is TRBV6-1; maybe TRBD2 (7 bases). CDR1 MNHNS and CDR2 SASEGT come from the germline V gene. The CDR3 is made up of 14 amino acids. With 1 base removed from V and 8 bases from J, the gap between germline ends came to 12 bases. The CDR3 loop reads CASSEVGGLYEQFF. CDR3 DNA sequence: TGTGCCAGCAGTGAAGTCGGGGGGCTTTATGAGCAGTTCTTC.

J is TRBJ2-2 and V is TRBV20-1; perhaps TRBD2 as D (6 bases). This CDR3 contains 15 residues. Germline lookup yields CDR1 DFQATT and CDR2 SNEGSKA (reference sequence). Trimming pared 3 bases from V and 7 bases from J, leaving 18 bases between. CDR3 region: CSASQGRIGIGELFF. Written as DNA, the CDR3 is TGCAGTGCTAGTCAAGGGAGGATAGGGATCGGGGAGCTGTTTTTT.

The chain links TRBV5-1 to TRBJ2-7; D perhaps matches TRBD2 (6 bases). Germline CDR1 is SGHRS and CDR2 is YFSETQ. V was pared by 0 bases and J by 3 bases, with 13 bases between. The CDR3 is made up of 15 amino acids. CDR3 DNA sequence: TGCGCCAGCAGCTTGGAGCGGGCGAGAAACTACGAGCAGTACTTC. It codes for CASSLERARNYEQYF.

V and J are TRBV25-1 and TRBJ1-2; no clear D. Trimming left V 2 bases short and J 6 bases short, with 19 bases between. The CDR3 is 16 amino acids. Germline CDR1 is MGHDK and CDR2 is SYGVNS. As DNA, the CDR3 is TGTGCCAGCAGTGAACATAGTGGAAGCGATTACAATGGCTACACCTTC. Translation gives CASSEHSGSDYNGYTF.

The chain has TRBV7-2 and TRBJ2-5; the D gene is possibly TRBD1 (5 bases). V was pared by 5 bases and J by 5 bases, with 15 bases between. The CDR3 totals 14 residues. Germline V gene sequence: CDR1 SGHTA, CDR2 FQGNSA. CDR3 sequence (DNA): TGTGCCAGCAGCCCCACAGGTCTCGGGGAGACCCAGTACTTC. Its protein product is CASSPTGLGETQYF.

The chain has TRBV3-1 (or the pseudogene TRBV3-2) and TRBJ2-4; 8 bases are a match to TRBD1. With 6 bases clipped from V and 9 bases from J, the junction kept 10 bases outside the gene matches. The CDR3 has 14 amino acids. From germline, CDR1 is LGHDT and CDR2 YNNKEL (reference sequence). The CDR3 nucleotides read TGTGCCAGCAGTTCTTCAGGGGGCTCGGGCATTCAGTACTTC. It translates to CASSSSGGSGIQYF.

The CDR3 region is CASSGQNEKLFF. The CDR3 DNA sequence: TGCGCCAGCAGCGGACAGAACGAAAAACTGTTTTTT. V and J are TRBV5-1 and TRBJ1-4; possible D gene TRBD1, 6 bases. Germline V gene data show CDR1 as SGHRS and CDR2 as YFSETQ. CDR3 length equals 12 residues. Trimming took 4 bases from V and 8 from J, leaving 9 bases between them.

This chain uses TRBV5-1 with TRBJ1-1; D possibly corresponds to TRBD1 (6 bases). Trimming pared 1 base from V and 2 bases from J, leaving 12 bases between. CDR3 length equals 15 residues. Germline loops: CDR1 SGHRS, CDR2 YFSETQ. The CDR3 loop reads CASSLPGHQNTEAFF. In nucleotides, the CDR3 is TGCGCCAGCAGCTTGCCGGGACACCAAAACACTGAAGCTTTCTTT.

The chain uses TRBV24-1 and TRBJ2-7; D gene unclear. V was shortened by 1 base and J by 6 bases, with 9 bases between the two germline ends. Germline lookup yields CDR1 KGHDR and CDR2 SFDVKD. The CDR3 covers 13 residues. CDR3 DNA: TGTGCCACCAGTGATTTCCCCCCCCGCGAGCAGTACTTC. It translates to CATSDFPPREQYF.